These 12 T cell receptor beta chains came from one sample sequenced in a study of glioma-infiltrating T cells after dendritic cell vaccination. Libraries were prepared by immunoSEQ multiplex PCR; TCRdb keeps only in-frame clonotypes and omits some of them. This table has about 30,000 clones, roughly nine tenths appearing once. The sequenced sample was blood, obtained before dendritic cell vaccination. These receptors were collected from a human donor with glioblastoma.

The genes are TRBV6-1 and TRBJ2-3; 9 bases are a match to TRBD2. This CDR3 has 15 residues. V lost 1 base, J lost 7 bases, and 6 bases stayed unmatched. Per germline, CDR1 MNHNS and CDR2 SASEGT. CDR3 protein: CASSEGGLASYTQYF. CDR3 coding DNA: TGTGCCAGCAGTGAAGGGGGACTAGCATCCTATACGCAGTATTTT.

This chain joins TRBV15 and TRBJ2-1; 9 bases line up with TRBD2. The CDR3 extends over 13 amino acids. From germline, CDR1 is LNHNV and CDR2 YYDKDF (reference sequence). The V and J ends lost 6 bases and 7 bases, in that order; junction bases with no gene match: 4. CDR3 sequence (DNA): TGTGCCACCAGTTACCTAGCGGGGAATGAGCAGTTCTTC. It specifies CATSYLAGNEQFF.

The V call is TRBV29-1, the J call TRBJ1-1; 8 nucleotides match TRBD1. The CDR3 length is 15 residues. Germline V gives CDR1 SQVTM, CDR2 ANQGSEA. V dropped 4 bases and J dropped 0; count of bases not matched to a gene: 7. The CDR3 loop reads CSVADRGGVNTEAFF. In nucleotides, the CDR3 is TGCAGCGTTGCCGACAGGGGAGGAGTGAACACTGAAGCTTTCTTT. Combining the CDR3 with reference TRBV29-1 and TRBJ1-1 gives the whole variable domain SAVISQKPSRDICQRGTSLTIQCQVDSQVTMMFWYRQQPGQSLTLIATANQGSEATYESGFVIDKFPISRPNLTFSTLTVSNMSPEDSSIYLCSVADRGGVNTEAFFGQGTRLTVV.

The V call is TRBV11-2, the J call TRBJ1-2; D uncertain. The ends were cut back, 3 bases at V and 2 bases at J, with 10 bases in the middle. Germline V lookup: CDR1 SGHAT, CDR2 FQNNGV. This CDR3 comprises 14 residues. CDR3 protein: CASSFFGYNYGYTF. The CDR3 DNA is TGTGCCAGCAGCTTTTTCGGTTACAACTATGGCTACACCTTC.

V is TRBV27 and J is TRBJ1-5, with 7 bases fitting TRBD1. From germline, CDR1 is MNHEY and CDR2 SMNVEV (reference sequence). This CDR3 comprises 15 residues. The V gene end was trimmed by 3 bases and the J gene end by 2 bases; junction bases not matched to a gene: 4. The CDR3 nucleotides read TGTGCCAGCAGTTTCCACGGGACAGGCAATCAGCCCCAGCATTTT. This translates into CASSFHGTGNQPQHF.

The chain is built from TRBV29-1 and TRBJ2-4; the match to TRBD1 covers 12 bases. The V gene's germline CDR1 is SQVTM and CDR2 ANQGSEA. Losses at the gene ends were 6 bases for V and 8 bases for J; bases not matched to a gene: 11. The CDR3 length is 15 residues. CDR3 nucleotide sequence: TGCAGCGTGACGTACGGGACAGGGGGCGAGGACATTCAGTACTTC. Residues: CSVTYGTGGEDIQYF. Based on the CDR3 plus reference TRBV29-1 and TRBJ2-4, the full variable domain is SAVISQKPSRDICQRGTSLTIQCQVDSQVTMMFWYRQQPGQSLTLIATANQGSEATYESGFVIDKFPISRPNLTFSTLTVSNMSPEDSSIYLCSVTYGTGGEDIQYFGAGTRLSVL.

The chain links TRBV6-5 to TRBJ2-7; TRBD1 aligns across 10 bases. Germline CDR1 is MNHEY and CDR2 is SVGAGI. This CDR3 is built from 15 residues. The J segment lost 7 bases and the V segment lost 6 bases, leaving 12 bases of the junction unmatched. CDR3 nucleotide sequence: TGTGCCAGCAGCTTATCCGGGACAGGGGTACCTGAGCAGTACTTC. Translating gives CASSLSGTGVPEQYF.

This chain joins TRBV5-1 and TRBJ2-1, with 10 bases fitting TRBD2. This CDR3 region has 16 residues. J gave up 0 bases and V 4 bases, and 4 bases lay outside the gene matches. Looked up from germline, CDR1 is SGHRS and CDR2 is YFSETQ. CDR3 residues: CASSLSGGRSYNEQFF. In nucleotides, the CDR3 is TGCGCCAGCAGCCTTAGCGGGGGGCGCTCCTACAATGAGCAGTTCTTC.

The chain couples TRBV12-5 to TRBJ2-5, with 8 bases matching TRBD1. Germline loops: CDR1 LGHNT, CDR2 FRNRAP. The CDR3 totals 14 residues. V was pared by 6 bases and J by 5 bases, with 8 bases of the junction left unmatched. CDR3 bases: TGTGCTAGTGGACCGGGACAGGTTGGGGAGACCCAGTACTTC. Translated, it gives CASGPGQVGETQYF.

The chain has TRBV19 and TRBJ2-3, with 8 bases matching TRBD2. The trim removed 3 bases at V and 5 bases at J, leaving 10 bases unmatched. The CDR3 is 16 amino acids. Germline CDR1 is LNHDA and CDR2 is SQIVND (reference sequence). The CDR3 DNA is TGTGCCAGTAGTATGACAGCCGGGGGGGCGGTAGATACGCAGTATTTT. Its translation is CASSMTAGGAVDTQYF.

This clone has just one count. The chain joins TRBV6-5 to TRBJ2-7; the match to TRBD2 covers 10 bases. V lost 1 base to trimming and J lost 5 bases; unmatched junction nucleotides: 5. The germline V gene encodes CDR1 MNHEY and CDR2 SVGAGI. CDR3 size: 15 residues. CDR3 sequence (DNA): TGTGCCAGCAGTTACTTCGGGACTAGCGACGACGAGCAGTACTTC. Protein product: CASSYFGTSDDEQYF.

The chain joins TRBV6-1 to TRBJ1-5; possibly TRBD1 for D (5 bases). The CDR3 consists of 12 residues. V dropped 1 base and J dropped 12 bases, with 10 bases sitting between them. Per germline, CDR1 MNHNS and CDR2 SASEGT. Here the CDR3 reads CASSEVQGGQHF. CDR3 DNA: TGTGCCAGCAGTGAAGTGCAGGGTGGCCAGCATTTT.